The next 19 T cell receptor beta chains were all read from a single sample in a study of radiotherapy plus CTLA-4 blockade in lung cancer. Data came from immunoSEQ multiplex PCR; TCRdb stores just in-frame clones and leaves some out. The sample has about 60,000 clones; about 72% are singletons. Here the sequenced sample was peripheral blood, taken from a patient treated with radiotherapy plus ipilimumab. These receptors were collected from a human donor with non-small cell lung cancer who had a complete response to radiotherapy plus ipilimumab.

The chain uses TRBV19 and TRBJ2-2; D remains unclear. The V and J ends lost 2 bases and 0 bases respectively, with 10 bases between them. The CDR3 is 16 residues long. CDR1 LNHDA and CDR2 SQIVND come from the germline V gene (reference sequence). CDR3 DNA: TGTGCCAGTAGTATACGGTCCGGTTCGAACACCGGGGAGCTGTTTTTT. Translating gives CASSIRSGSNTGELFF.

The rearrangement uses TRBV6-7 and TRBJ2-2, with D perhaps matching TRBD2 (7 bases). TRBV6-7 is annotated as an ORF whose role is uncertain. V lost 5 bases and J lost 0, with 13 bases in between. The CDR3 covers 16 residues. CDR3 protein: CASSRGGGSNTGELFF. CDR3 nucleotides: TGTGCCAGCAGTCGAGGGGGGGGCTCGAACACCGGGGAGCTGTTTTTT.

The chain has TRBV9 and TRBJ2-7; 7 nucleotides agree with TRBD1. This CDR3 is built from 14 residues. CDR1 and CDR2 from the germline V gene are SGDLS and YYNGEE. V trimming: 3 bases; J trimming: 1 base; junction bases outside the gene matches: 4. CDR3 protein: CASSGTGISYEQYF. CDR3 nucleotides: TGTGCCAGCAGCGGGACAGGCATTTCCTACGAGCAGTACTTC.

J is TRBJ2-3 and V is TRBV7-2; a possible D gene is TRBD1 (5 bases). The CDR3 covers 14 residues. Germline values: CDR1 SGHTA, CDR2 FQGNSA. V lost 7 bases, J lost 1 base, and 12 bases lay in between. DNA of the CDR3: TGTGCCAGCAAGAGTCTAGGGGGCACAGATACGCAGTATTTT. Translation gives CASKSLGGTDTQYF.

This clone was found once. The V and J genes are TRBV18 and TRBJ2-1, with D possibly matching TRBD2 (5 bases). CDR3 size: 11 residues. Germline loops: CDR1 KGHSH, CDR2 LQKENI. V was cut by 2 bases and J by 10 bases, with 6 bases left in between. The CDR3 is CASSPEREQFF. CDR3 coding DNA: TGTGCCAGCTCACCAGAGCGGGAGCAGTTCTTC.

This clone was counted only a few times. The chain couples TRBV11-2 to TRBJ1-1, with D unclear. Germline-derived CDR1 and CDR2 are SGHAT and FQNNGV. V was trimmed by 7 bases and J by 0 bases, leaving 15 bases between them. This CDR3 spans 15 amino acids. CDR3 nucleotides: TGTGCCAGCACCACCGTCCGGGGATTGAACACTGAAGCTTTCTTT. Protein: CASTTVRGLNTEAFF.

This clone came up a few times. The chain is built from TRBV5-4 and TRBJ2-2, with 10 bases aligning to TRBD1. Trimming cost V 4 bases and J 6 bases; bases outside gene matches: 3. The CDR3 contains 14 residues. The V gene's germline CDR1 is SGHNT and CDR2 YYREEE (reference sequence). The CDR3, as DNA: TGTGCCAGCAGCCAAGACAGGGGGCCCGGGGAGCTGTTTTTT. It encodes CASSQDRGPGELFF. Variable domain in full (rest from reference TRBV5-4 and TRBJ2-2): ETGVTQSPTHLIKTRGQQVTLRCSSQSGHNTVSWYQQALGQGPQFIFQYYREEENGRGNFPPRFSGLQFPNYSSELNVNALELDDSALYLCASSQDRGPGELFFGEGSRLTVL.

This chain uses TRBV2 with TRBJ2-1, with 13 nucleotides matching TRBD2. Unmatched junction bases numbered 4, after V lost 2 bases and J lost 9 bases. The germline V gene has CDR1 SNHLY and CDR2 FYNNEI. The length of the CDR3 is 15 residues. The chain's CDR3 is CASSEIGLAGVEQFF. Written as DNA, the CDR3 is TGTGCCAGCAGTGAAATCGGACTAGCGGGGGTTGAGCAGTTCTTC.

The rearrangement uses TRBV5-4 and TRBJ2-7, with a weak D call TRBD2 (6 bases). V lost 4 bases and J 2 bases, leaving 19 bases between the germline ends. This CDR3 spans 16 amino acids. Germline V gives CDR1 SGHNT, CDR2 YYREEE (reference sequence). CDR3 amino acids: CASSMMGGGTTYEQYF. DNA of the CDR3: TGTGCCAGCAGCATGATGGGGGGAGGAACAACCTACGAGCAGTACTTC.

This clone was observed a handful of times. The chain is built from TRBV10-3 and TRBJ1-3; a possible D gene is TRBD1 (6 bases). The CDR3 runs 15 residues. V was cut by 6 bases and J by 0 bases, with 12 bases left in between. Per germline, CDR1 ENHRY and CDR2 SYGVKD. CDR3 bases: TGTGCCATCAGATCGACCAGGGGCTCTGGAAACACCATATATTTT. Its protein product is CAIRSTRGSGNTIYF.

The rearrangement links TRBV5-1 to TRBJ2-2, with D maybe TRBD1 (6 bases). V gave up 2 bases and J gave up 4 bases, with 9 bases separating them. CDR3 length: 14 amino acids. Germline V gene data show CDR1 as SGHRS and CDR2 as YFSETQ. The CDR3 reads CASSFQGTTGELFF. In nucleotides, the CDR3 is TGCGCCAGCAGCTTCCAGGGGACCACCGGGGAGCTGTTTTTT.

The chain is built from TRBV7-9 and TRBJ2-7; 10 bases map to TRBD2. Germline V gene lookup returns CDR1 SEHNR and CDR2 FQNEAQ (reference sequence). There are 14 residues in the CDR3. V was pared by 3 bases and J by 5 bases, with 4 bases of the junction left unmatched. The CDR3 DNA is TGTGCCAGCAGCTTGTTAGCGGGAGGTAACGAGCAGTACTTC. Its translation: CASSLLAGGNEQYF.

In DNA, the CDR3 is TGTGCCACCGAAACCCAATCGGTTGGCTACACCTTC. This codes for CATETQSVGYTF. The chain employs TRBV28 and TRBJ1-2, with D uncertain. CDR3 length equals 12 residues. CDR1 MDHEN and CDR2 SYDVKM come from the germline V gene. Trimming removed 10 bases at V and 7 bases at J, with 16 bases between.

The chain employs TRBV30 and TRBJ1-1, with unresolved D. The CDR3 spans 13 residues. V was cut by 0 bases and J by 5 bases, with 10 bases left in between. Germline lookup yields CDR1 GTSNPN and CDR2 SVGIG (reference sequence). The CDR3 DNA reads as TGTGCCTGGAGTGTACGGGTTGGGACTGAAGCTTTCTTT. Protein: CAWSVRVGTEAFF. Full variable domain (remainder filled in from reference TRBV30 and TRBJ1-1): SQTIHQWPATLVQPVGSPLSLECTVEGTSNPNLYWYRQAAGRGLQLLFYSVGIGQISSEVPQNLSASRPQDRQFILSSKKLLLSDSGFYLCAWSVRVGTEAFFGQGTRLTVV.

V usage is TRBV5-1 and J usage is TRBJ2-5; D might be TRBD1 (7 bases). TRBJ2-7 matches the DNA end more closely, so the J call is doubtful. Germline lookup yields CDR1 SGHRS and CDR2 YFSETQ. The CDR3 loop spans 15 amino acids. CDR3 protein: CASSSGGLSSYEQYF. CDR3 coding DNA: TGCGCCAGCAGCTCAGGGGGGTTGAGCTCCTACGAGCAGTACTTC.

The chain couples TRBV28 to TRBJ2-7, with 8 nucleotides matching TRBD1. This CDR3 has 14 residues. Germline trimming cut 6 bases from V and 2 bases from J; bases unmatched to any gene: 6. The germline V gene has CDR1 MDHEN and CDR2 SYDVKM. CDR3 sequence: CASSPGQAAYEQYF. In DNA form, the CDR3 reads TGTGCCAGCAGCCCGGGACAGGCGGCCTACGAGCAGTACTTC.

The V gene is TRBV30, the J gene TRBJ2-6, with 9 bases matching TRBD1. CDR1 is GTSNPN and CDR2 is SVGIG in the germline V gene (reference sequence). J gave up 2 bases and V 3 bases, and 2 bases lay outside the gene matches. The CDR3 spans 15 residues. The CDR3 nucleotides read TGTGCCTGGAGGGGACAGGGAACTGGGGCCAACGTCCTGACTTTC. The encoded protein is CAWRGQGTGANVLTF.

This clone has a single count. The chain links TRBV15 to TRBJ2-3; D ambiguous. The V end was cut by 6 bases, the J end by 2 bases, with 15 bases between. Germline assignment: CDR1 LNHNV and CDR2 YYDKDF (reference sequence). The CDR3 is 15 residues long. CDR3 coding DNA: TGTGCCACCAGGCGAGGCACATCGATCACAGATACGCAGTATTTT. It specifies CATRRGTSITDTQYF.

This CDR3 is CASSPGFGGPETQYF. CDR3 DNA: TGTGCCAGCAGCCCCGGTTTTGGGGGCCCGGAGACCCAGTACTTC. The genes are TRBV7-2 and TRBJ2-5; D possibly corresponds to TRBD1 (6 bases). This CDR3 is 15 amino acids long. The germline V and J ends were trimmed by 5 bases and 5 bases, with 18 bases remaining between them. CDR1 and CDR2 from the germline V gene are SGHTA and FQGNSA. Combining the CDR3 with reference TRBV7-2 and TRBJ2-5 gives the whole variable domain GAGVSQSPSNKVTEKGKDVELRCDPISGHTALYWYRQSLGQGLEFLIYFQGNSAPDKSGLPSDRFSAERTGGSVSTLTIQRTQQEDSAVYLCASSPGFGGPETQYFGPGTRLLVL.